This T cell receptor (beta chain) was sequenced during a study of blood T cell repertoires in COVID-19. Study overall: Acute and convalescent COVID-19 specimens originated in the United States, Italy and Spain. PBMCs, B-cell-depleted T cells, or T cells provided the cDNA or gDNA that made up the material.

In the study's own analysis: Estimation of nucleated cell counts relied on the amplification of reference gene primers. Method: immunoSEQ multiplex PCR; TCRdb's copy keeps in-frame clones and lacks some. V, J and clone size are those of that table, while D and trimming were read from the DNA. Counted here are over 150,000 clones, about 91% occurring once; the ten biggest clones make up 3.5% to 4%. Trimming shortened V by 4 bases and J by 0 bases, and 13 bases separated the two germline ends. The length of the CDR3 is 16 residues. Germline CDR1 SGHTA, CDR2 FQGNSA. The V gene is TRBV7-2, the J gene TRBJ1-3; unclear D gene. This TCR was sampled from a woman aged 55-70 years who had recovered from COVID-19. Material: peripheral blood. The CDR3 here is CASSSRTGSSGNTIYF. The CDR3 bases are TGTGCCAGCAGCTCTCGGACTGGGAGCTCTGGAAACACCATATATTTT.